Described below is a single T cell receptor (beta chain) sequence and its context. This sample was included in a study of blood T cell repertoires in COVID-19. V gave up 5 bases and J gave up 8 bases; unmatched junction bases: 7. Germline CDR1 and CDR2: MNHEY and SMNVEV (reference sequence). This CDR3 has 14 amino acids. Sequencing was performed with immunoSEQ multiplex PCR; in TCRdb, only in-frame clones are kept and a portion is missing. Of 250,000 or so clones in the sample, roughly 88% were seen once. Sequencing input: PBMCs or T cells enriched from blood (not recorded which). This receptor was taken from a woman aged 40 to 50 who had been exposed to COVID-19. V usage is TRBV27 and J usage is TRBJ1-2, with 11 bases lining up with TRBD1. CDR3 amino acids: CASSPWTGGKGYTF. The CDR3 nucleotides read TGTGCCAGCAGTCCATGGACAGGGGGCAAGGGCTACACCTTC.